This TCR beta chain emerged from a study of blood T cell repertoires in COVID-19 (TCRdb year 2020). As for the study more broadly: Samples from collaborators originated in the United States, Italy and Spain and spanned both the acute and convalescent phases of COVID-19. The prospective study material was composed of cDNA or gDNA derived from T cells, B-cell-depleted T cells, or PBMCs. Subjects who had been exposed to COVID-19, were actively infected with it, or had recovered from it provided the deeply sampled blood TCRbeta repertoires that made up the dataset. The repertoires were released in a freely available public database intended as a resource for research on the immune response to SARS-CoV-2. The samples were drawn from two sources: the first 160 participants of the ongoing ImmuneRACE study, and 950 to 1,500 subjects contributed by 6 global collaborators. The sample metadata nearly always contained a de-identified subject ID, COVID-19 status, age in years and sex. Where HLA class I and class II types were available, the types were taken from metadata supplied by the sample provider, not from assay-based typing. General conclusions and limits of the study: Clinical and demographic metadata were provided uncurated, with the amount varying by source and participant.

Collaborating institutions collected whole blood in K2EDTA tubes following their own protocols. For TCRbeta analysis, collaborator samples were shipped as frozen whole blood, as isolated PBMCs, or as DNA extracted from either sample type. Of note for this clone: No antigen is known for it. No much larger clone is present one base from it, and per-base qualities are unavailable.

In the germline V gene (reference sequence), CDR1 corresponds to SGHNT and CDR2 to YYREEE. The junction carries 11 bases between V and J, which are trimmed by 2 bases and 4 bases respectively. The CDR3, from cysteine to phenylalanine, totals 14 residues. The CDR3 DNA has 42 bases and is translated from base 1. TCRbeta CDR3 regions were amplified from genomic DNA using the immunoSEQ Assay, a bias-controlled multiplex PCR. The paper's data handling went like this. The number of nucleated cells in each sample was estimated by amplification of reference gene primers within the assay. Sequence reads were collapsed and filtered to measure the absolute abundance of every unique TCRbeta CDR3 rearrangement. For each sample, productive Simpson clonality was calculated by taking the square root of Simpson's diversity index across productive rearrangements. TCRdb carries this immuneACCESS record with in-frame sequences only. Its versions omit some clonotypes, under half of them owing to an unresolved V gene in the studies checked, with the rest unexplained. The DNA gave D and trimming, while V, J and clone size come from that table. This sample is represented by 81,000 or so clones; approximately 80% of them were singletons. The ten most abundant clones make up about 13% of the sample.

The receptor chain draws on TRBV5-4 and TRBJ2-3; the D gene is perhaps TRBD2, on 7 matching bases. The sequence came from a human donor in a cohort sampled during active COVID-19. Sequencing was done on a sample of peripheral blood. The CDR3 here reads CASSFRGASDTQYF. The nucleotides are TGTGCCAGCAGCTTCCGGGGGGCGTCAGATACGCAGTATTTT.